This T cell receptor (beta chain) was documented in a study of beta chain features in type 1 diabetes. The CDR3 has 15 residues. The J segment lost 11 bases and the V segment lost 4 bases, leaving 17 bases of the junction unmatched. The V gene's germline CDR1 is SGHNT and CDR2 YYREEE (reference sequence). The authors reverse transcribed all of the isolated RNA, so sequencing captured expressed TCRB transcripts. Repertoires were generated with immunoSEQ multiplex PCR, while TCRdb's copy carries only in-frame clones and drops some. This sample has around 280,000 clones, with about 8.5% found just once.

V usage is TRBV5-4 and J usage is TRBJ1-1, with TRBD1 matching 7 bases. Sequencing was performed on central memory CD4+ T cells from blood. The source of this sequence is a young woman in good health. In DNA, the CDR3 is TGTGCCAGCAGCGGGGAGACAAGGGGGCTGAGATCCGCTTTCTTT. Amino acids: CASSGETRGLRSAFF.